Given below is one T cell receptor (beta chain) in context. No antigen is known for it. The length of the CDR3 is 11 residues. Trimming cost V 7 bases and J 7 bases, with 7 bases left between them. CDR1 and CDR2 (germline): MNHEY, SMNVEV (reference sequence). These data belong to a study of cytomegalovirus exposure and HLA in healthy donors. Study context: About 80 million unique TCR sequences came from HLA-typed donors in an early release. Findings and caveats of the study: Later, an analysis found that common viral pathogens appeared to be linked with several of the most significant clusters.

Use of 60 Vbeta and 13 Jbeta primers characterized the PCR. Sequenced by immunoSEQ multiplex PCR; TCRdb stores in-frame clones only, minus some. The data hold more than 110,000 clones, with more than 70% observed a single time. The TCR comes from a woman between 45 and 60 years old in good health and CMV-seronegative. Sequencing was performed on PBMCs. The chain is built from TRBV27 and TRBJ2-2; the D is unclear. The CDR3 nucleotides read TGTGCCAGCACCCTCGGCGGGGAGCTGTTTTTT. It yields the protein CASTLGGELFF.